These 30 T cell receptor beta chains came from one sample sequenced in a study of regulatory T cells in long-lasting Graves disease. Arm-PCR of CDR3 regions and iRepertoire HTBI primers were used to build TCR beta libraries. TCRdb processed the multiplex PCR reads anew with MiXCR; each CDR3 protein has one entry. The sample has some 320,000 distinct CDR3 sequences; over 15% are singletons. Time point indicated: newly diagnosed GD, antithyroid drugs for less than 3 months. The authors made the TCR library using RNA they extracted from PBMCs. Material: peripheral blood mononuclear cells (PBMCs), obtained at new diagnosis, from a patient treated with antithyroid drugs. The receptors come from a female donor with Graves disease.

This clonotype was detected many times. The J gene is TRBJ2-1, the V gene TRBV11-3, with 12 bases aligning to TRBD2. Germline V gene lookup returns CDR1 SGHNT and CDR2 YENEEA. J lost 11 bases, V lost 7 bases, and 9 bases had no gene match. The CDR3 consists of 14 residues. The CDR3 DNA sequence: TGTGCCAGCACCCGACTAGCGGGGGACTCTAAGCAGTTCTTC. Its translation is CASTRLAGDSKQFF.

On this clonotype itself: A much larger clone is a single base away; this may be a read error. The V and J genes are TRBV7-9 and TRBJ2-3; D call uncertain. V gave up 10 bases and J gave up 4 bases, with 15 bases separating them. CDR1 is SEHNR and CDR2 is FQNEAQ in the germline V gene (reference sequence). The CDR3 length is 13 residues. CDR3 coding DNA: TGTGCCAATGGCAGTAATCCGGCAGATACGCAGTATTTT. Translated: CANGSNPADTQYF.

There are many counts of this clonotype. This chain joins TRBV7-9 and TRBJ2-7; D unclear. Deletions cut 3 bases from V and 3 bases from J, with 9 bases between. CDR1 SEHNR and CDR2 FQNEAQ come from the germline V gene (reference sequence). The CDR3 runs to 13 residues. The DNA for the CDR3 is TGTGCCAGCAGCTTTGAGGTAGACTACGAGCAGTACTTC. The encoded protein is CASSFEVDYEQYF.

This clonotype was detected ten times or more. This rearrangement joins TRBV12-3 or TRBV12-4 to TRBJ2-5; D remains unclear. V lost 4 bases and J lost 5, with 14 bases in between. The CDR3 runs to 14 residues. The DNA of the CDR3 is TGTGCCAGCAGTTCTTTAGTCCCCGGGGAGACCCAGTACTTC. It is translated as CASSSLVPGETQYF.

This clonotype was observed at least ten times. CDR3 loop: CASSLGRGRGRRETQYF. In DNA, the CDR3 is TGTGCCAGCAGCTTAGGCCGAGGGAGGGGCCGGCGAGAGACCCAGTACTTC. The V gene is TRBV11-2, the J gene TRBJ2-5; 7 nucleotides match TRBD2. V shed 1 base and J 4 bases; nucleotides not matched to a gene: 12. From germline, CDR1 is SGHAT and CDR2 FQNNGV. This CDR3 region has 17 residues.

The V and J genes are TRBV5-1 and TRBJ1-1; 7 positions agree with TRBD1. The CDR3 consists of 15 residues. V gave up 0 bases and J gave up 2 bases; unmatched junction bases: 4. CDR1 and CDR2 (germline): SGHRS, YFSETQ. The CDR3 here is CASSLGDRLNTEAFF. For the CDR3, the DNA is TGCGCCAGCAGCTTGGGGGACAGACTTAACACTGAAGCTTTCTTT.

Note on this clonotype: Sequence at one end of the junction differs from germline and may be a read error. The chain has TRBV6-1 and TRBJ1-4, with 8 nucleotides matching TRBD1. CDR1 and CDR2 (germline): MNHNS, SASEGT. The CDR3 loop spans 14 amino acids. This chain's CDR3 is CTSSPGTGSEKLFF. The CDR3 DNA is TGTACCAGCAGCCCCGGGACAGGCAGTGAAAAACTGTTTTTT.

This clonotype was recorded many times. The genes are TRBV7-9 and TRBJ1-1; D uncertain. The germline gives CDR1 SEHNR, CDR2 FQNEAQ (reference sequence). This CDR3 has 12 amino acids. Trimming shortened V by 5 bases and J by 1 base, and 5 bases separated the two germline ends. CDR3 bases: TGTGCCAGCAGCATAAGGAACACTGAAGCTTTCTTT. Its translation: CASSIRNTEAFF.

This clonotype was seen only a few times. The V and J genes are TRBV5-4 and TRBJ2-5; D is ambiguous. Germline-derived CDR1 and CDR2 are SGHNT and YYREEE (reference sequence). Trimming took off 4 bases at V and 1 base at J, with 14 bases between the two ends. The CDR3 is 15 amino acids. As DNA, the CDR3 is TGTGCCAGCAGCCCCCGTGACTTGGTCCAAGAGACCCAGTACTTC. Its protein is CASSPRDLVQETQYF. The variable domain in full, with the rest retrieved from reference TRBV5-4 and TRBJ2-5, is ETGVTQSPTHLIKTRGQQVTLRCSSQSGHNTVSWYQQALGQGPQFIFQYYREEENGRGNFPPRFSGLQFPNYSSELNVNALELDDSALYLCASSPRDLVQETQYFGPGTRLLVL.

This clonotype was seen many times. The chain is built from TRBV5-1 and TRBJ1-1; 10 nucleotides align to TRBD1. After removal of 4 bases from V and 1 base from J, the junction contained 10 bases not matched to a gene. Germline values: CDR1 SGHRS, CDR2 YFSETQ. The length of the CDR3 is 17 residues. CDR3: CASSPTGTGAGNTEAFF. For the CDR3, the DNA is TGCGCCAGCAGCCCCACCGGGACAGGGGCTGGGAACACTGAAGCTTTCTTT.

This clonotype has at least ten counts. This chain links TRBV2 with TRBJ2-2; D is perhaps TRBD2 (6 bases). The V end lost 6 bases, the J end lost 3 bases, and 14 bases lay between the germline ends. Germline-derived CDR1 and CDR2 are SNHLY and FYNNEI. The CDR3 covers 15 residues. The CDR3 DNA is TGTGCCAGCAGCTTTGGGACTTCCTACACCGGGGAGCTGTTTTTT. Translation: CASSFGTSYTGELFF.

There are many counts of this clonotype. The V gene is TRBV19, the J gene TRBJ1-4, with TRBD1 matching 8 bases. CDR1 and CDR2 from the germline V gene are LNHDA and SQIVND (reference sequence). Unmatched junction bases numbered 1, after V lost 7 bases and J lost 6 bases. This CDR3 is 12 amino acids long. The DNA of the CDR3 is TGTGCCAGTACCAGGGGGCATGAAAAACTGTTTTTT. Amino acid sequence: CASTRGHEKLFF.

To note about this clonotype: The likely explanation is a read error, given a far larger clone one base away. This chain links TRBV20-1 with TRBJ2-5, with TRBD2 matching 10 bases. The CDR3 spans 13 residues. V shed 1 base, J shed 11 bases, and the junction held 7 bases outside the gene matches. Germline assignment: CDR1 DFQATT and CDR2 SNEGSKA (reference sequence). The CDR3 nucleotides read TGCAGTGCTAGAGGACTAGCGGGCAATGAGCAGTACTTC. It translates to CSARGLAGNEQYF.

The sample holds many counts of this clonotype. The gene calls are TRBV19 and TRBJ2-1; 9 nucleotides align to TRBD1. Germline V CDR1 and CDR2: LNHDA, SQIVND (reference sequence). This CDR3 has 17 amino acids. J was trimmed by 4 bases and V by 4 bases; bases with no gene match: 11. The CDR3 loop is CASSRPPGQGGYNEQFF. The CDR3 coding sequence is TGTGCCAGTAGTAGGCCTCCGGGACAGGGAGGTTACAATGAGCAGTTCTTC.

Many counts were recorded for this clonotype. The V gene is TRBV14, the J gene TRBJ1-1; D not certain. V dropped 0 bases and J dropped 1 base, with 9 bases sitting between them. The CDR3 is 15 residues long. Germline CDR1 and CDR2: SGHDN and FVKESK. The CDR3, as DNA: TGTGCCAGCAGCCAAGAGGGCCACTGGAACACTGAAGCTTTCTTT. As protein: CASSQEGHWNTEAFF.

A few counts support this clonotype. The chain recombines TRBV15 with TRBJ2-3; 8 positions agree with TRBD2. The V gene's germline CDR1 is LNHNV and CDR2 YYDKDF (reference sequence). With V trimmed by 1 base and J by 7 bases, 4 bases remained unmatched. The length of the CDR3 is 14 residues. CDR3 sequence reads: CATSRAGGRYTQYF. The CDR3 DNA sequence: TGTGCCACCAGCAGAGCGGGAGGGAGATATACGCAGTATTTT.

Ten or more counts support this clonotype. The rearrangement links TRBV9 to TRBJ2-2; TRBD1 is a possible D gene (5 bases). The germline CDR1 and CDR2 sequences are SGDLS and YYNGEE. V was shortened by 1 base and J by 2 bases, with 9 bases between the two germline ends. This CDR3 has 15 residues. CDR3 protein: CASSVLGANTGELFF. CDR3 coding DNA: TGTGCCAGCAGCGTATTAGGGGCTAACACCGGGGAGCTGTTTTTT. Drawing the rest from reference TRBV9 and TRBJ2-2, the complete variable domain is DSGVTQTPKHLITATGQRVTLRCSPRSGDLSVYWYQQSLDQGLQFLIQYYNGEERAKGNILERFSAQQFPDLHSELNLSSLELGDSALYFCASSVLGANTGELFFGEGSRLTVL.

The gene calls are TRBV11-2 and TRBJ1-1, with a tentative D call TRBD1 (5 bases). Germline values: CDR1 SGHAT, CDR2 FQNNGV. V lost 1 base and J 0 bases, leaving 9 bases between the germline ends. This CDR3 is 15 amino acids long. The CDR3 protein is CASSLGGRLNTEAFF. Written as DNA, the CDR3 is TGTGCCAGCAGCTTAGGGGGACGGTTGAACACTGAAGCTTTCTTT.

This clonotype was observed many times. The chain joins TRBV7-3 to TRBJ1-3, with TRBD1 as a possible D gene (5 bases). The CDR3 totals 17 residues. The V gene lost 3 bases and the J gene lost 0 bases, with 15 bases spanning the gap. Germline V gene lookup returns CDR1 SGHTA and CDR2 FQGTGA. The CDR3: CASSFWGPEGSGNTIYF. The CDR3 nucleotides read TGTGCCAGCAGCTTTTGGGGCCCCGAGGGCTCTGGAAACACCATATATTTT.

Notes on this clonotype: With only one base between it and a far larger clone, this is likely a read error. The chain couples TRBV28 to TRBJ1-2, with 10 bases fitting TRBD1. The J segment lost 2 bases and the V segment lost 6 bases, leaving 0 bases of the junction unmatched. The V gene's germline CDR1 is MDHEN and CDR2 SYDVKM. The CDR3 covers 13 residues. The CDR3 is CASRGQGNYGYTF. In DNA form, the CDR3 reads TGTGCCAGCAGGGGACAGGGGAACTATGGCTACACCTTC.

Ten or more counts support this clonotype. The chain carries TRBV11-1 and TRBJ2-1; a weak D match, TRBD2 (5 bases). V was cut by 1 base and J by 0 bases, with 13 bases left in between. Per germline, CDR1 SGHAT and CDR2 FQDESV (reference sequence). This CDR3 has 17 residues. The CDR3 sequence is CASSLVPAAPSYNEQFF. CDR3 bases: TGTGCCAGCAGCTTAGTGCCAGCGGCCCCCTCCTACAATGAGCAGTTCTTC.

This clonotype has more than one count but fewer than ten. The chain is built from TRBV7-9 and TRBJ1-1; D gene ambiguous. Germline CDR1 SEHNR, CDR2 FQNEAQ (reference sequence). The V gene lost 3 bases and the J gene lost 5 bases, with 10 bases spanning the gap. The CDR3 has 13 residues. DNA for the CDR3: TGTGCCAGCAGCTTTTACGGCGGAACTGAAGCTTTCTTT. Its translation is CASSFYGGTEAFF.

This clonotype was observed at least ten times. This chain uses TRBV6-1 with TRBJ2-1, with D possibly TRBD2 on 6 matching bases. Germline CDR1 reads MNHNS; CDR2 reads SASEGT. The CDR3 is made up of 15 amino acids. V was shortened by 6 bases and J by 0 bases, with 12 bases between the two germline ends. The CDR3 nucleotides are TGTGCCAGCAGAGGAGGGACCGGCTCCTACAATGAGCAGTTCTTC. Encoded protein: CASRGGTGSYNEQFF.

This clonotype has a count of ten or more. The chain recombines TRBV5-5 with TRBJ2-1; TRBD1 aligns across 8 bases. CDR1 is SGHKS and CDR2 is YYEKEE in the germline V gene (reference sequence). This CDR3 region has 15 residues. Trimming cost V 4 bases and J 7 bases; bases outside gene matches: 10. The CDR3 protein is CASSLDRGGGNEQFF. CDR3 coding DNA: TGTGCCAGCAGCCTTGACAGGGGCGGAGGGAATGAGCAGTTCTTC. The full variable domain, with the rest looked up from reference TRBV5-5 and TRBJ2-1, is DAGVTQSPTHLIKTRGQQVTLRCSPISGHKSVSWYQQVLGQGPQFIFQYYEKEERGRGNFPDRFSARQFPNYSSELNVNALLLGDSALYLCASSLDRGGGNEQFFGPGTRLTVL.

This clonotype was detected ten times or more. J is TRBJ1-2 and V is TRBV6-1; D is undetermined. The V gene's germline CDR1 is MNHNS and CDR2 SASEGT. The CDR3 runs 12 residues. The V end lost 8 bases, the J end lost 1 base, and 8 bases lay between the germline ends. CDR3 loop: CASGGFNYGYTF. CDR3 sequence (DNA): TGTGCCAGCGGTGGTTTTAACTATGGCTACACCTTC.

This clonotype showed up many times. The CDR3 spells CSAWGDTEAFF. The DNA for the CDR3 is TGCAGTGCTTGGGGGGACACTGAAGCTTTCTTT. The V gene is TRBV20-1, the J gene TRBJ1-1; D might be TRBD1 (5 bases). From germline, CDR1 is DFQATT and CDR2 SNEGSKA (reference sequence). V lost 5 bases to trimming and J lost 3 bases, with 7 bases between them. CDR3 size: 11 residues.

This clonotype was detected only a few times. The rearrangement links TRBV7-2 to TRBJ1-4; D not resolved. CDR1 SGHTA and CDR2 FQGNSA come from the germline V gene. The CDR3 loop spans 13 amino acids. V gave up 5 bases and J gave up 7 bases, with 11 bases separating them. This CDR3 is CASSADQSEKLFF. DNA for the CDR3: TGTGCCAGCAGCGCGGATCAGAGTGAAAAACTGTTTTTT.

About this clonotype itself: Just one base apart from a much larger clone, this may be a read error. The J gene is TRBJ2-7, the V gene TRBV6-1; 9 bases are shared with TRBD1. CDR1 and CDR2 from the germline V gene are MNHNS and SASEGT. The CDR3 loop spans 15 amino acids. The CDR3 sequence: CAGSPTGGNFYEQYF. For the CDR3, the DNA is TGTGCCGGCAGTCCCACAGGGGGCAATTTCTACGAGCAGTACTTC.

The sample holds a few counts of this clonotype. The chain has TRBV9 and TRBJ2-1; 7 bases align to TRBD1. This CDR3 region has 15 residues. Germline CDR1 reads SGDLS; CDR2 reads YYNGEE. Germline trimming cut 4 bases from V and 3 bases from J; bases unmatched to any gene: 7. Here the CDR3 DNA reads TGTGCCAGCAGCCCAGGGGGTAGCGACTACAATGAGCAGTTCTTC. As protein: CASSPGGSDYNEQFF.

The chain recombines TRBV11-3 with TRBJ2-2; no definite D call. Germline loops: CDR1 SGHNT, CDR2 YENEEA. V was shortened by 7 bases and J by 6 bases, with 12 bases between the two germline ends. This CDR3 comprises 13 residues. The CDR3: CASKLLQSGELFF. CDR3 coding DNA: TGTGCCAGCAAACTCCTTCAGTCCGGGGAGCTGTTTTTT.